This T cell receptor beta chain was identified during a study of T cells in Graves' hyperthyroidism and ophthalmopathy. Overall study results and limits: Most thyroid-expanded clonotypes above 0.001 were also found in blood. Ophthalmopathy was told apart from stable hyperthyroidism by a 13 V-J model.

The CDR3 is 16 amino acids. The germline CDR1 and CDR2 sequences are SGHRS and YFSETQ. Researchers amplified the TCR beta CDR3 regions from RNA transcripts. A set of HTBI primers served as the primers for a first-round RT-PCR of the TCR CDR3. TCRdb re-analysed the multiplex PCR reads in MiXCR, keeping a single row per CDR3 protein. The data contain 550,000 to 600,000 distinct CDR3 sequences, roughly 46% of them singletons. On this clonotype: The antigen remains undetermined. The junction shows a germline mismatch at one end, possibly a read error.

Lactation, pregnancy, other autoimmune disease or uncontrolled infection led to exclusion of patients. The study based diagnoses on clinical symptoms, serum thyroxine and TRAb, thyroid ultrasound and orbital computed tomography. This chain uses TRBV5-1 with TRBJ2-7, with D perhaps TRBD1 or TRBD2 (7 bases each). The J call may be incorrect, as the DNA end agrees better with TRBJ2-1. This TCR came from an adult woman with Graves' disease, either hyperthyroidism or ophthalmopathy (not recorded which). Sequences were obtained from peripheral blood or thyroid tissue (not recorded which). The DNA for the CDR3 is TGTGCCAGCAGCTTATTTGGCAGGGGGGGACCCAATGAGCAGTTCTTC. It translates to CASSLFGRGGPNEQFF.